This is a list of T cell receptor beta chains from one sample in a study of cytomegalovirus exposure and HLA in healthy donors. Using immunoSEQ multiplex PCR, the repertoire was profiled, and TCRdb retains in-frame clones only, with some absent. The sample holds under 200,000 clones, about 88% seen once. Sequencing was done on a sample of PBMCs. The receptors stem from a woman aged 18-29 years in good health and CMV-seronegative. Each CDR3 is given with its conserved first and last residue. D genes are given only for firm matches.

V,J,D,CDR3
TRBV28,TRBJ1-1,.,CASSLGQAFFRAFF
TRBV5-4,TRBJ2-3,.,CASSATLGGGTDTQYF
TRBV23-1,TRBJ1-5,TRBD1,CASSHPGVTGGENQPQHF
TRBV28,TRBJ2-7,.,CASSSRDEQYF
TRBV19,TRBJ1-1,.,CASSIGAPVTEAFF
TRBV2,TRBJ2-1,TRBD2,CASSAGLAGEGEQFF
TRBV28,TRBJ1-2,TRBD1,CASSLPGQGARGYTF
TRBV2,TRBJ1-4,TRBD1,CASRSQGINEKLFF
TRBV7-9,TRBJ1-3,.,CASSADRGSVGNTIYF
TRBV7-9,TRBJ2-2,.,CASSFSDWFTNTGELFF
TRBV6-5,TRBJ2-3,TRBD1,CASSSGTDTSTDTQYF
TRBV5-4,TRBJ2-3,.,CASSLALATDTQYF
TRBV4-1,TRBJ1-3,TRBD1,CASSQKFGRPGGSGNTIYF
TRBV2,TRBJ2-7,TRBD1,CASSPGTAYEQYF
TRBV27,TRBJ1-6,.,CASSLGQGPLGSPLHF
TRBV7-9,TRBJ2-5,.,CASSFFLTVVRETQYF
TRBV19,TRBJ2-7,.,CASSIGSHEQYF
TRBV27,TRBJ2-3,.,CASSLGAWGDTQYF
TRBV7-2,TRBJ2-5,.,CASSSKGETQYF
TRBV6-4,TRBJ2-3,TRBD2,CASSRRGSTDTQYF
TRBV7-9,TRBJ1-3,.,CASSSVDGVLGNTIYF
TRBV27,TRBJ2-6,TRBD1,CASSLVGQGARGANVLTF
TRBV10-2,TRBJ1-5,TRBD1,CASWAGQQYQPQHF
TRBV19,TRBJ1-4,TRBD1,CASSIWLDRVEKLFF
TRBV14,TRBJ2-2,.,CASSQQAVAGELFF
TRBV27,TRBJ2-5,.,CASSPNLARETQYF
TRBV30,TRBJ2-3,.,CAWNSWGTDTQYF
TRBV4-1,TRBJ1-1,.,CASSQGTHTEAFF
TRBV27,TRBJ2-7,TRBD2,CASSVLLAGGPYEQYF
TRBV6-5,TRBJ1-1,.,CASSSIGSAFF
TRBV6-5,TRBJ1-1,.,CASSYSRGLNTEAFF
TRBV2,TRBJ1-1,.,CASRAVTEAFF
TRBV4-1,TRBJ2-3,TRBD2,CASKRLAGGTDTQYF
TRBV4-2,TRBJ1-5,.,CASSPWGGGQPQHF
TRBV27,TRBJ2-1,TRBD2,CASSFLLGGIYNEQFF
TRBV7-9,TRBJ2-7,.,CASSLLSDFIGQYF
TRBV7-6,TRBJ1-1,.,CASSSFRQKNTEAFF
TRBV27,TRBJ2-1,.,CASGRGFDEQFF
TRBV27,TRBJ2-7,.,CASREQGSVKGQYF
TRBV30,TRBJ2-1,TRBD2,CAWSVQVAGGMGSYNEQFF
TRBV28,TRBJ2-5,TRBD2,CASTPGLAAIRGTQYF
TRBV19,TRBJ1-1,.,CASRYGTQNTEAFF
TRBV5-1,TRBJ2-3,.,CASSLWSGAPVTDTQYF